The 8 T cell receptor beta chains in this list originate from one sample, sequenced in a study of cytomegalovirus exposure and HLA in healthy donors. Researchers ran the PCR with 60 Vbeta and 13 Jbeta primers. TCRdb's copy holds only in-frame clones and misses some; the assay was immunoSEQ multiplex PCR. This table holds about 140,000 clones, 65% to 80% found once. Sequenced input: PBMCs. The receptor source for this set is a woman in her forties or fifties in good health and CMV-seropositive.

J is TRBJ1-2 and V is TRBV25-1; no reliable D call. The CDR3 is made up of 15 amino acids. Per germline, CDR1 MGHDK and CDR2 SYGVNS. Trimming shortened V by 3 bases and J by 8 bases, and 19 bases separated the two germline ends. The CDR3 DNA is TGTGCCAGCAGTGAGATGAGTCTCGGCGGGAAAGGCTACACCTTC. This translates into CASSEMSLGGKGYTF.

The chain is built from TRBV18 and TRBJ1-1, with 11 bases that match TRBD1. CDR3 length equals 15 residues. CDR1 is KGHSH and CDR2 is LQKENI in the germline V gene. V lost 2 bases, J lost 11 bases, and 10 bases stayed unmatched. The CDR3 DNA follows: TGTGCCAGCTCACCATCTGGACAGGGGGCAATTGGGGCTTTCTTT. Its protein is CASSPSGQGAIGAFF.

This clone was observed a handful of times. The V and J genes are TRBV2 and TRBJ1-2, with D possibly matching TRBD1 (6 bases). The germline gives CDR1 SNHLY, CDR2 FYNNEI. Trimming cost V 5 bases and J 4 bases, with 20 bases left between them. CDR3 length: 16 amino acids. CDR3 region: CASSYSEGGGIYGYTF. For the CDR3, the DNA is TGTGCCAGCAGTTACTCAGAGGGGGGAGGGATCTATGGCTACACCTTC. The variable domain in full, with the rest retrieved from reference TRBV2 and TRBJ1-2, is EPEVTQTPSHQVTQMGQEVILRCVPISNHLYFYWYRQILGQKVEFLVSFYNNEISEKSEIFDDQFSVERPDGSNFTLKIRSTKLEDSAMYFCASSYSEGGGIYGYTFGSGTRLTVV.

V and J are TRBV7-2 and TRBJ2-5, with D tentatively TRBD1 (5 bases). With the DNA end fitting TRBJ2-7 better, the J assignment may be wrong. From germline, CDR1 is SGHTA and CDR2 FQGNSA. The CDR3 sequence is 13 residues long. The CDR3 spells CATQGTGSYEQYF. For the CDR3, the DNA is TGTGCCACCCAGGGCACAGGCTCCTACGAGCAGTACTTC.

The genes are TRBV7-2 and TRBJ2-2; 10 nucleotides match TRBD2. The CDR3 is 15 amino acids. The V gene end was trimmed by 5 bases and the J gene end by 7 bases; junction bases not matched to a gene: 7. Germline V lookup: CDR1 SGHTA, CDR2 FQGNSA. CDR3 sequence reads: CASSPSGGAGGELFF. CDR3 coding DNA: TGTGCCAGCAGCCCCAGCGGGGGGGCCGGCGGGGAGCTGTTTTTT.

V and J are TRBV18 and TRBJ1-6; D is possibly TRBD1 (5 bases). The V gene's germline CDR1 is KGHSH and CDR2 LQKENI. Trimming shortened V by 0 bases and J by 8 bases, and 17 bases separated the two germline ends. This CDR3 has 17 residues. Here the CDR3 DNA reads TGTGCCAGCTCACCACCGGGACTCTGGGACGTATATTCACCCCTCCACTTT. It translates to CASSPPGLWDVYSPLHF.

This clone has only a few counts. The CDR3 nucleotides are TGTGCCAGCAGCTCAGAACTACGCCCAGGGAATACGCAGTATTTT. Translating it yields CASSSELRPGNTQYF. The rearrangement joins TRBV7-9 to TRBJ2-3, with D tentatively TRBD1 (5 bases). There are 15 residues in the CDR3. Germline-derived CDR1 and CDR2 are SEHNR and FQNEAQ (reference sequence). Trimming removed 4 bases from V and 7 bases from J, with 18 bases in between.

This clone was seen a handful of times. This chain connects TRBV6-5 to TRBJ1-2, with no clear D. The germline CDR1 and CDR2 sequences are MNHEY and SVGAGI. The V end lost 11 bases, the J end lost 7 bases, and 17 bases lay between the germline ends. This CDR3 has 12 residues. This chain's CDR3 is CAAFGATSGYTF. In DNA form, the CDR3 reads TGTGCCGCTTTTGGCGCGACTTCTGGCTACACCTTC.